Shown below are 15 T cell receptor beta chains from a single sample sequenced in a study of OX40 agonist ivuxolimab in advanced cancers. TCRdb keeps only in-frame clones here, not all; method: immunoSEQ multiplex PCR. The sample contains about 30,000 clones, 84% of which appear only once. The starting material was CD4+ or CD8+ T cells sorted from blood, obtained in a trial of the OX40 agonist ivuxolimab. These receptors were taken from an adult with an advanced solid tumor such as melanoma, head and neck, liver or kidney cancer.

V gene TRBV14 combines with J gene TRBJ2-7, with no clear D. Per the germline V gene, CDR1 is SGHDN and CDR2 is FVKESK. Trimming left V 8 bases short and J 3 bases short, with 11 bases between. The CDR3 totals 12 residues. This CDR3 is CASSSPGYEQYF. As DNA, the CDR3 is TGTGCCAGCTCCTCGCCGGGCTACGAGCAGTACTTC.

This chain connects TRBV6-4 to TRBJ1-6; 7 nucleotides agree with TRBD1. CDR1 MRHNA and CDR2 SNTAGT come from the germline V gene. V dropped 7 bases and J dropped 1; count of bases not matched to a gene: 4. CDR3 length equals 15 residues. The chain's CDR3 is CASKKGQSYNSPLHF. CDR3 in DNA: TGTGCCAGCAAAAAGGGACAGTCCTATAATTCACCCCTCCACTTT.

The genes are TRBV27 and TRBJ2-3; no reliable D call. Germline lookup yields CDR1 MNHEY and CDR2 SMNVEV (reference sequence). The CDR3 is 14 residues long. Trimming took off 1 base at V and 2 bases at J, with 7 bases between the two ends. As DNA, the CDR3 is TGTGCCAGCAGTTTATACCCAGTCACAGATACGCAGTATTTT. Translation gives CASSLYPVTDTQYF.

This chain uses TRBV6-5 with TRBJ1-5, with D maybe TRBD1 (5 bases). The CDR3 has 14 residues. Germline CDR1 and CDR2: MNHEY and SVGAGI. Trimming left V 6 bases short and J 5 bases short, with 14 bases between. CDR3 bases: TGTGCCAGCAGGTTGACAGACCTGCATCAGCCCCAGCATTTT. It translates to CASRLTDLHQPQHF.

The gene calls are TRBV4-2 and TRBJ1-1; weak D call: TRBD1 (6 bases). The CDR3 is 17 amino acids. Germline CDR1 is LGHNA and CDR2 is YNFKEQ. The V end was cut by 0 bases, the J end by 1 base, with 15 bases between. The CDR3 region is CASSQDPAGVTNTEAFF. CDR3 in DNA: TGTGCCAGCAGCCAAGATCCGGCAGGGGTTACGAACACTGAAGCTTTCTTT.

V and J are TRBV11-1 and TRBJ2-3; weak D call: TRBD1 (6 bases). CDR1 and CDR2 from the germline V gene are SGHAT and FQDESV (reference sequence). The CDR3 has 13 amino acids. Trimming pared 9 bases from V and 4 bases from J, leaving 14 bases between. The CDR3 DNA sequence: TGTGCCAGTCTCCAACAGGGAGCAGATACGCAGTATTTT. The encoded protein is CASLQQGADTQYF.

V gene TRBV7-9 combines with J gene TRBJ2-3; perhaps TRBD1 as D (6 bases). The CDR3 extends over 13 amino acids. V was trimmed by 5 bases and J by 6 bases, leaving 12 bases between them. Germline CDR1 is SEHNR and CDR2 is FQNEAQ (reference sequence). The CDR3 loop reads CASSLTGRDTQYF. DNA for the CDR3: TGTGCCAGCAGCCTGACAGGAAGGGATACGCAGTATTTT.

The genes are TRBV11-2 and TRBJ2-7, with D tentatively TRBD2 (7 bases). Germline V gene sequence: CDR1 SGHAT, CDR2 FQNNGV. The V gene lost 5 bases and the J gene lost 2 bases, with 13 bases spanning the gap. The CDR3 loop spans 14 amino acids. The CDR3 nucleotides read TGTGCCAGCAGCACGGGGGGCGCAACCTACGAGCAGTACTTC. Residues: CASSTGGATYEQYF.

This sequence joins TRBV28 and TRBJ2-3; D is possibly TRBD1 (6 bases). Trimming shortened V by 4 bases and J by 8 bases, and 19 bases separated the two germline ends. The CDR3 is made up of 15 amino acids. Germline V gene lookup returns CDR1 MDHEN and CDR2 SYDVKM. CDR3 protein: CASSSSDRPAGTQYF. The CDR3 DNA follows: TGTGCCAGCAGTTCTTCCGACAGGCCCGCCGGTACGCAGTATTTT.

The V and J genes are TRBV7-2 and TRBJ1-2; 10 bases match TRBD1. Germline values: CDR1 SGHTA, CDR2 FQGNSA. This CDR3 has 16 amino acids. Trimming at V came to 3 bases and at J to 7 bases, leaving 11 bases not matched to a gene. The CDR3 coding sequence is TGTGCCAGCAGCTTCTATCCCGGGACAGGGGTCGGTGGCTACACCTTC. As protein: CASSFYPGTGVGGYTF. The full variable domain, in which reference TRBV7-2 and TRBJ1-2 provide the parts outside the CDR3, is GAGVSQSPSNKVTEKGKDVELRCDPISGHTALYWYRQSLGQGLEFLIYFQGNSAPDKSGLPSDRFSAERTGGSVSTLTIQRTQQEDSAVYLCASSFYPGTGVGGYTFGSGTRLTVV.

The V and J genes are TRBV19 and TRBJ1-1; maybe TRBD1 (6 bases). Trimming left V 8 bases short and J 8 bases short, with 18 bases between. The CDR3 is made up of 13 amino acids. Per the germline V gene, CDR1 is LNHDA and CDR2 is SQIVND (reference sequence). The CDR3 protein is CASANRANIEAFF. CDR3 nucleotide sequence: TGTGCCAGTGCTAACAGGGCGAATATCGAAGCTTTCTTT.

The chain's CDR3 is CASSVSGSEGDTQYF. CDR3 DNA: TGTGCCAGCAGCGTTAGCGGGAGTGAGGGAGATACGCAGTATTTT. The rearrangement joins TRBV9 to TRBJ2-3, with 9 bases identical to TRBD2. V gave up 2 bases and J gave up 5 bases; unmatched junction bases: 6. The CDR3 is 15 residues long. Germline assignment: CDR1 SGDLS and CDR2 YYNGEE.

The J gene is TRBJ1-6, the V gene TRBV4-3; the match to TRBD1 covers 8 bases. Trimming removed 5 bases from V and 10 bases from J; junction bases left unmatched: 10. The CDR3 has 15 residues. Germline V lookup: CDR1 LGHNA, CDR2 YSLEER. CDR3 sequence (DNA): TGCGCCAGCAGCACTTCCCGGACAGGGCCATCACCCCTCCACTTT. This sequence encodes CASSTSRTGPSPLHF.

This clone was detected only once. The chain joins TRBV27 to TRBJ2-3, with 16 bases that match TRBD2. V lost 5 bases, J lost 6 bases, and 8 bases stayed unmatched. Germline V gene lookup returns CDR1 MNHEY and CDR2 SMNVEV (reference sequence). The CDR3 sequence is 17 residues long. The DNA of the CDR3 is TGTGCCAGCAGTACCCCGGGACTAGCGGGAGGGCCGGATACGCAGTATTTT. Its protein is CASSTPGLAGGPDTQYF.

This chain joins TRBV16 and TRBJ2-1; the D gene could be TRBD1 or TRBD2 (5 bases each). The CDR3 length is 14 residues. Trimming removed 4 bases from V and 4 bases from J, with 11 bases in between. Germline CDR1 KGHSY, CDR2 FQNENV. The CDR3 sequence: CASSPGTPYNEQFF. The CDR3 coding sequence is TGTGCCAGCAGCCCTGGGACGCCTTACAATGAGCAGTTCTTC.